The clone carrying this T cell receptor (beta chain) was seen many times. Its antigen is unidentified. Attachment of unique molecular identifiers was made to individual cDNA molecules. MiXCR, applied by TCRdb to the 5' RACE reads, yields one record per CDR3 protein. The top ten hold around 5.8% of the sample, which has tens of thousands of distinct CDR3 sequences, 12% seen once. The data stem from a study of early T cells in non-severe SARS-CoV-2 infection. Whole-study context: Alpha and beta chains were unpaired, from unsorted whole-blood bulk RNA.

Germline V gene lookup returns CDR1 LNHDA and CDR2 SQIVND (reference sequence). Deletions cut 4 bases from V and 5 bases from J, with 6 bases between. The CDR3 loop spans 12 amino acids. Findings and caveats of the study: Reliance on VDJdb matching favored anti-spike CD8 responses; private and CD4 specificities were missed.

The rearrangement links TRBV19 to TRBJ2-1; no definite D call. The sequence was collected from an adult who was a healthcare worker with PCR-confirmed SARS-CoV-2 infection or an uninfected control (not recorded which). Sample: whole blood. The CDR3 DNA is TGTGCCAGTAGTACTGATAACAATGAGCAGTTCTTC. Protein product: CASSTDNNEQFF.